One and the same sample provided the 10 T cell receptor beta chains below, sequenced in a study of T cells in localized non-small cell lung cancer. Clones were sequenced by immunoSEQ multiplex PCR, and TCRdb holds only the in-frame ones, with some missing. The table records over a thousand clones, roughly 20% of them present only once. Here the sequenced sample was normal lung tissue next to the tumor, taken before any cancer treatment. The receptors shown here come from a male donor older than 55 with stage I squamous cell lung carcinoma.

The chain carries TRBV19 and TRBJ1-1; weak D call: TRBD1 (6 bases). This CDR3 comprises 11 residues. Looked up from germline, CDR1 is LNHDA and CDR2 is SQIVND (reference sequence). The V and J ends lost 9 bases and 5 bases respectively, with 10 bases between them. The CDR3 DNA follows: TGTGCCAGCCTCAGGGGAACTGAAGCTTTCTTT. The encoded protein is CASLRGTEAFF. Using reference TRBV19 and TRBJ1-1 for the parts outside the CDR3, the full variable domain is DGGITQSPKYLFRKEGQNVTLSCEQNLNHDAMYWYRQDPGQGLRLIYYSQIVNDFQKGDIAEGYSVSREKKESFPLTVTSAQKNPTAFYLCASLRGTEAFFGQGTRLTVV.

This clone is deemed large. The rearrangement joins TRBV9 to TRBJ2-2; 11 bases map to TRBD1. J lost 7 bases, V lost 6 bases, and 5 bases had no gene match. Germline V gives CDR1 SGDLS, CDR2 YYNGEE. This CDR3 comprises 14 residues. This chain's CDR3 is CASTPGQGVGELFF. CDR3 in DNA: TGTGCCAGCACTCCGGGACAGGGGGTCGGGGAGCTGTTTTTT.

In this sample, this clone is medium-sized. The rearrangement links TRBV11-3 to TRBJ1-1; the D is unclear. This CDR3 has 15 residues. Looked up from germline, CDR1 is SGHNT and CDR2 is YENEEA. Trimming took off 6 bases at V and 1 base at J, with 15 bases between the two ends. CDR3 DNA sequence: TGTGCCAGCAGACTAGACTTGGGGTGGAACACTGAAGCTTTCTTT. This codes for CASRLDLGWNTEAFF.

This clone is classed as large. The V gene is TRBV9, the J gene TRBJ1-2; 9 positions match TRBD1. The germline CDR1 and CDR2 sequences are SGDLS and YYNGEE. V shed 3 bases and J 6 bases; nucleotides not matched to a gene: 9. The CDR3 has 15 residues. CDR3 sequence reads: CASSAPHWTGDGYTF. The CDR3, as DNA: TGTGCCAGCAGCGCGCCCCATTGGACAGGGGATGGCTACACCTTC.

This clone rates as large. This chain joins TRBV6-8 and TRBJ1-2; a possible D gene is TRBD1 (6 bases). V was clipped by 0 bases and J by 8 bases, with 13 bases between them. This CDR3 comprises 14 residues. Germline V gives CDR1 MNHGY, CDR2 SAAAGT. The CDR3 reads CASSYSWTENGYTF. Here the CDR3 DNA reads TGTGCCAGCAGTTACTCGTGGACAGAGAACGGCTACACCTTC.

The sample holds a few counts of this clone. The genes are TRBV29-1 and TRBJ1-1, with 8 bases aligning to TRBD1. The trim removed 3 bases at V and 5 bases at J, leaving 5 bases unmatched. Per germline, CDR1 SQVTM and CDR2 ANQGSEA. There are 13 residues in the CDR3. CDR3 nucleotides: TGCAGCGTTGAGGTAGGACAGGGAACTGAAGCTTTCTTT. Translation gives CSVEVGQGTEAFF.

This clone rates as large. The rearrangement uses TRBV9 and TRBJ2-5, with 9 positions matching TRBD1. The germline V gene has CDR1 SGDLS and CDR2 YYNGEE. This CDR3 has 16 amino acids. Trimming at V came to 3 bases and at J to 2 bases, leaving 8 bases not matched to a gene. DNA for the CDR3: TGTGCCAGCAGCGAGGACAGGGGTACCCTTCAAGAGACCCAGTACTTC. It is translated as CASSEDRGTLQETQYF.

This clone was detected only a few times. The rearrangement links TRBV9 to TRBJ1-1, with 7 bases fitting TRBD1. V lost 3 bases to trimming and J lost 4 bases; unmatched junction nucleotides: 9. The CDR3 length is 15 residues. Germline values: CDR1 SGDLS, CDR2 YYNGEE. The CDR3 loop reads CASSGDRAQSTEAFF. The CDR3 nucleotides read TGTGCCAGCAGCGGTGACAGGGCACAAAGCACTGAAGCTTTCTTT.

The table lists this clone with a few counts. This chain joins TRBV10-3 and TRBJ2-5, with a tentative D call TRBD1 (5 bases). Germline lookup yields CDR1 ENHRY and CDR2 SYGVKD. The CDR3 sequence is 14 residues long. Trimming pared 0 bases from V and 5 bases from J, leaving 10 bases between. The CDR3, as DNA: TGTGCCATCAGTGAGTCGTGGGGCGGTGAGACCCAGTACTTC. Translating it yields CAISESWGGETQYF.

The chain couples TRBV15 to TRBJ1-2; D possibly corresponds to TRBD1 (6 bases). The length of the CDR3 is 14 residues. Trimming removed 0 bases from V and 8 bases from J, with 13 bases in between. Germline V CDR1 and CDR2: LNHNV, YYDKDF (reference sequence). The CDR3 DNA is TGTGCCACCAGCAGAGATCTGGGGGCGGGCGGCTACACCTTC. Translating gives CATSRDLGAGGYTF. The full variable domain, its missing parts supplied by reference TRBV15 and TRBJ1-2, is DAMVIQNPRYQVTQFGKPVTLSCSQTLNHNVMYWYQQKSSQAPKLLFHYYDKDFNNEADTPDNFQSRRPNTSFCFLDIRSPGLGDTAMYLCATSRDLGAGGYTFGSGTRLTVV.